Each of the 7 T cell receptor beta chains below was sequenced from the same sample in a study of T cell clones after liver transplantation. Libraries were prepared by immunoSEQ multiplex PCR; TCRdb keeps only in-frame clonotypes and omits some of them. The sample has tens of thousands of clones; roughly 71% are singletons. Specimen: CD4+ T cells from blood, collected at the 22-month timepoint. The receptor set was obtained from a human patient who received a liver transplant. Some of these T cells may belong to the graft donor.

The CDR3 DNA reads TGTGCCAGCAGTCCAAATTTAGCGAGCAATGAGCAGTTCTTC. Translation gives CASSPNLASNEQFF. V and J are TRBV6-6 and TRBJ2-1; D may be TRBD2 (5 bases). CDR1 and CDR2 from the germline V gene are MNHNY and SVGAGI (reference sequence). The CDR3 length is 14 residues. V lost 5 bases and J lost 6, with 14 bases in between.

The chain carries TRBV11-2 and TRBJ1-2; the match to TRBD1 covers 8 bases. This CDR3 has 14 residues. V shed 5 bases, J shed 7 bases, and the junction held 9 bases outside the gene matches. Germline loops: CDR1 SGHAT, CDR2 FQNNGV. CDR3 region: CASSQRTGTGGYTF. For the CDR3, the DNA is TGTGCCAGCAGCCAGCGGACAGGGACCGGTGGCTACACCTTC.

J is TRBJ2-1 and V is TRBV11-3; TRBD1 aligns across 8 bases. CDR3 length: 15 residues. Germline CDR1 reads SGHNT; CDR2 reads YENEEA. The V and J ends lost 5 bases and 5 bases, in that order; junction bases with no gene match: 8. Written as DNA, the CDR3 is TGTGCCAGCAGCCTAAGACAGGGGAAAAACAATGAGCAGTTCTTC. Translating gives CASSLRQGKNNEQFF. The full variable domain, in which reference TRBV11-3 and TRBJ2-1 provide the parts outside the CDR3, is EAGVVQSPRYKIIEKKQPVAFWCNPISGHNTLYWYLQNLGQGPELLIRYENEEAVDDSQLPKDRFSAERLKGVDSTLKIQPAELGDSAVYLCASSLRQGKNNEQFFGPGTRLTVL.

This clone was seen a single time. The rearrangement uses TRBV5-1 and TRBJ2-5, with unresolved D. The CDR3 spans 11 residues. CDR1 is SGHRS, CDR2 YFSETQ, per germline. V was clipped by 4 bases and J by 2 bases, with 3 bases between them. CDR3 sequence reads: CASSAQETQYF. The CDR3 nucleotides are TGCGCCAGCAGCGCGCAAGAGACCCAGTACTTC.

The chain uses TRBV2 and TRBJ1-2, with D maybe TRBD1 (6 bases). The CDR3 runs 15 residues. Trimming left V 5 bases short and J 2 bases short, with 15 bases between. The V gene's germline CDR1 is SNHLY and CDR2 FYNNEI. CDR3 coding DNA: TGTGCCAGCAGTTCTACCTCTACAGGGAACTATGGCTACACCTTC. It encodes CASSSTSTGNYGYTF.

The chain couples TRBV28 to TRBJ1-2; 12 positions agree with TRBD1. Germline trimming cut 2 bases from V and 7 bases from J; bases unmatched to any gene: 8. The CDR3 has 16 amino acids. Germline-derived CDR1 and CDR2 are MDHEN and SYDVKM. As DNA, the CDR3 is TGTGCCAGCAGTTTACCCGGGACAGGGGGCTTAGGTGGCTACACCTTC. The encoded protein is CASSLPGTGGLGGYTF.

This clone was seen a few times. The chain employs TRBV2 and TRBJ1-6; D gene ambiguous. The CDR3 is 12 residues long. V was pared by 2 bases and J by 7 bases, with 3 bases between. Germline values: CDR1 SNHLY, CDR2 FYNNEI. As DNA, the CDR3 is TGTGCCAGCAGTGAACCCAATTCACCCCTCCACTTT. This codes for CASSEPNSPLHF. Complete variable domain (other parts from reference TRBV2 and TRBJ1-6): EPEVTQTPSHQVTQMGQEVILRCVPISNHLYFYWYRQILGQKVEFLVSFYNNEISEKSEIFDDQFSVERPDGSNFTLKIRSTKLEDSAMYFCASSEPNSPLHFGNGTRLTVT.